The text below deals with one T cell receptor beta chain. Its antigen remains undetermined. No qualities accompany the bases; no much larger clone lies one base away. Each collaborating institution followed its own protocols to collect whole blood in K2EDTA tubes. Collaborator samples were shipped for TCRbeta analysis as frozen whole blood, isolated PBMCs, or DNA extracted from either sample type. The data belong to a study of blood T cell repertoires in COVID-19 (dated by TCRdb to the early 2020s). About the study as a whole: The collaborator samples originated in the United States, Italy and Spain and spanned the acute and convalescent phases of COVID-19. The prospective study material was composed of cDNA or gDNA derived from T cells, B-cell-depleted T cells, or PBMCs. The dataset comprised deeply sampled blood TCRbeta repertoires from subjects exposed to, actively infected with, or recovered from COVID-19. A freely available public database, intended as a resource for researchers studying the immune response to SARS-CoV-2, is where the repertoires were released. Samples were obtained from the ongoing ImmuneRACE study (first 160 participants) and from 1,000 to 1,500 subjects provided by 6 global collaborators. Nearly every sample came with metadata listing a de-identified subject ID, COVID-19 status, age in years and sex. Where HLA class I and class II types were available, the types were taken from metadata supplied by the sample provider, not from assay-based typing.

Results the study describes overall, beyond this receptor: The quantity of clinical and demographic metadata differed by source and by participant and was supplied without curation.

The immunoSEQ Assay, a bias-controlled multiplex PCR, was used to amplify TCRbeta CDR3 regions from genomic DNA. The source study handled its data this way. Within the assay, amplification of reference gene primers was used to estimate how many nucleated cells each sample contained. To quantify the absolute abundance of each unique TCRbeta CDR3 rearrangement, sequence reads were collapsed and filtered. Productive Simpson clonality was computed per sample as the square root of Simpson's diversity index over productive rearrangements. TCRdb re-hosts the immuneACCESS table, in-frame sequences only. Its copies lack some clones; in the studies checked, an unresolved V gene accounts for under half of them, and the cause for the rest is not known. V and J calls and clone size are as listed in that table; D and trimming were resolved from the DNA. The sample data list over 200,000 clones, and 87% of these were observed just once. The ten top clones hold roughly 2% of the sample.

The V and J ends are trimmed by 5 bases and 7 bases, leaving 9 bases between them. There are 12 amino acids in the CDR3, from cysteine to phenylalanine inclusive. The DNA shown is the 36-base CDR3, in frame from base 1. What was sequenced was peripheral blood. Recombination connected TRBV12-3 or TRBV12-4 to TRBJ1-5; the D gene is unclear. The TCR was taken from a man between 35 and 55 years old with active or convalescent COVID-19. For the CDR3, the sequence is CASSAGWQPQHF. The DNA sequence is as follows: TGTGCCAGCAGTGCGGGCTGGCAGCCCCAGCATTTT.